Following are 18 T cell receptor beta chains from one sample sequenced in a study of beta chain features in type 1 diabetes. Study-wide points: TCRB CDR3s from Type 1 diabetes patients were moderately but significantly shorter in all four CD4+ subsets.

Their antigens remain unidentified. The investigators reverse transcribed all of the isolated RNA, so they sequenced expressed TCRB transcripts. Clones were read by immunoSEQ multiplex PCR, and TCRdb kept only the in-frame ones, dropping some. Of some 350,000 clones in the sample, approximately 12% were seen once. What was sequenced was naive CD4+ T cells from blood. Source of these receptors: a woman aged 18-29 years with type 1 diabetes.

The chain links TRBV11-2 to TRBJ2-1, with D perhaps matching TRBD2 (5 bases). The CDR3 covers 13 residues. V was cut by 5 bases and J by 5 bases, with 10 bases left in between. Germline V gene lookup returns CDR1 SGHAT and CDR2 FQNNGV. In DNA, the CDR3 is TGTGCCAGCAGCCCGCCCGGGGACAATGAGCAGTTCTTC. Its protein product is CASSPPGDNEQFF.

The V gene is TRBV5-1, the J gene TRBJ2-7; 7 positions match TRBD1. Germline V gene lookup returns CDR1 SGHRS and CDR2 YFSETQ. The CDR3 totals 17 residues. Trimming took 4 bases from V and 2 from J; bases not matched to a gene: 15. The CDR3 bases are TGCGCCAGCAGCCCCGGCGGTATGACAGGGAAGCCCTACGAGCAGTACGTC. Translating it yields CASSPGGMTGKPYEQYV.

This clone was recorded a few times. The rearrangement uses TRBV6-6 and TRBJ2-1; 8 positions match TRBD2. This CDR3 is 15 amino acids long. Germline V lookup: CDR1 MNHNY, CDR2 SVGAGI (reference sequence). Trimming removed 6 bases from V and 6 bases from J; junction bases left unmatched: 10. CDR3 residues: CASRHTSGSANEQFF. The DNA for the CDR3 is TGTGCCAGCAGACATACTAGCGGAAGTGCCAATGAGCAGTTCTTC.

The chain links TRBV28 to TRBJ1-1; 10 nucleotides agree with TRBD1. V lost 5 bases, J lost 0 bases, and 6 bases stayed unmatched. The germline gives CDR1 MDHEN, CDR2 SYDVKM. This CDR3 has 16 residues. CDR3 residues: CASSPGQGILNTEAFF. CDR3 in DNA: TGTGCCAGCAGTCCGGGACAGGGGATATTGAACACTGAAGCTTTCTTT.

The CDR3 protein is CASSAGQYTGELFF. As DNA, the CDR3 is TGCGCCAGCAGTGCAGGACAGTACACCGGGGAGCTGTTTTTT. V is TRBV10-2 and J is TRBJ2-2; D perhaps matches TRBD1 (6 bases). There are 14 residues in the CDR3. In germline, CDR1 is WSHSY, CDR2 SAAADI. V gave up 4 bases and J gave up 3 bases, with 9 bases separating them.

This clone was found a few times. The CDR3 DNA reads TGCACCGTTAGGAGAGCGGGAGATTTCTACACAGATACGCAGTATTTT. It is translated as CTVRRAGDFYTDTQYF. The rearrangement joins TRBV1 to TRBJ2-3; TRBD2 is the table's D call and was not checked against the DNA. TRBV1 is a known pseudogene. The CDR3 covers 16 residues.

The J gene is TRBJ2-3, the V gene TRBV7-2, with D possibly being TRBD2 (5 bases). The CDR3 covers 15 residues. Trimming removed 5 bases at V and 2 bases at J, with 14 bases between. Germline values: CDR1 SGHTA, CDR2 FQGNSA. CDR3 protein: CASSPSAGPTDTQYF. CDR3 DNA: TGTGCCAGCAGCCCCAGCGCGGGCCCCACAGATACGCAGTATTTT.

This clone was counted only a few times. This chain uses TRBV5-4 with TRBJ2-5; 7 nucleotides agree with TRBD1. V trimming: 4 bases; J trimming: 1 base; junction bases outside the gene matches: 7. This CDR3 contains 15 residues. Germline V lookup: CDR1 SGHNT, CDR2 YYREEE (reference sequence). In DNA, the CDR3 is TGTGCCAGCAGCCCACGACAGGGAGCCCAAGAGACCCAGTACTTC. This translates into CASSPRQGAQETQYF.

The rearrangement joins TRBV11-2 to TRBJ2-1; 7 bases align to TRBD2. The CDR3 extends over 15 amino acids. V trimming: 5 bases; J trimming: 3 bases; junction bases outside the gene matches: 7. In germline, CDR1 is SGHAT, CDR2 FQNNGV. This CDR3 is CASSDPGTIYNEQFF. The CDR3 DNA sequence: TGTGCCAGCAGCGACCCCGGGACTATCTACAATGAGCAGTTCTTC.

The genes are TRBV5-4 and TRBJ1-1; no reliable D call. Germline assignment: CDR1 SGHNT and CDR2 YYREEE (reference sequence). The CDR3 is 14 residues long. Trimming pared 4 bases from V and 7 bases from J, leaving 17 bases between. CDR3 bases: TGTGCCAGCAGCCTTGATAAGACTAAAATTGAAGCTTTCTTT. As protein: CASSLDKTKIEAFF.

As for this clone: Other DNA sequences within the sample encode an identical CDR3. This rearrangement joins TRBV11-3 to TRBJ2-5; D call uncertain. Trimming pared 2 bases from V and 5 bases from J, leaving 3 bases between. Per the germline V gene, CDR1 is SGHNT and CDR2 is YENEEA. This CDR3 spans 11 amino acids. This CDR3 reads CASSLRETQYF. Here the CDR3 DNA reads TGTGCCAGCAGCTTACGGGAGACCCAGTACTTC.

This clone occurred a few times. The V gene is TRBV7-2, the J gene TRBJ2-3; 7 bases are shared with TRBD1. The trim removed 5 bases at V and 2 bases at J, leaving 7 bases unmatched. The CDR3 sequence is 15 residues long. Germline CDR1 reads SGHTA; CDR2 reads FQGNSA. This chain's CDR3 is CASSTRTGSTDTQYF. CDR3 DNA: TGTGCCAGCAGCACACGGACAGGTTCCACAGATACGCAGTATTTT.

For the CDR3, the DNA is TGTGCCAGCAGCTCGTCCGGTCGGGAGACAGATACGCAGTATTTT. Its translation: CASSSSGRETDTQYF. The V call is TRBV9, the J call TRBJ2-3; tentatively, D is TRBD2 (6 bases). Germline V gene sequence: CDR1 SGDLS, CDR2 YYNGEE. This CDR3 is 15 amino acids long. V lost 4 bases and J lost 3, with 15 bases in between.

The DNA of the CDR3 is TGTGCCAGTAGTATCACAGGGCCTTTGGCCTATGGCTACACCTTC. Protein product: CASSITGPLAYGYTF. This chain uses TRBV19 with TRBJ1-2; weak D call: TRBD1 (6 bases). Trimming pared 3 bases from V and 4 bases from J, leaving 15 bases between. CDR1 and CDR2 (germline): LNHDA, SQIVND (reference sequence). The CDR3 consists of 15 residues.

This clone was seen at least ten times. The rearrangement links TRBV30 to TRBJ2-1, with D unclear. CDR3 size: 11 residues. The ends were cut back, 3 bases at V and 3 bases at J, with 3 bases in the middle. Germline V lookup: CDR1 GTSNPN, CDR2 SVGIG (reference sequence). The CDR3 region is CAWSYYNEQFF. The CDR3 DNA sequence: TGTGCCTGGAGCTACTACAATGAGCAGTTCTTC.

The table lists this clone with a count of one. The J gene is TRBJ1-2, the V gene TRBV30, with 9 bases fitting TRBD1. There are 14 residues in the CDR3. Germline assignment: CDR1 GTSNPN and CDR2 SVGIG (reference sequence). Trimming at V came to 0 bases and at J to 3 bases, leaving 2 bases not matched to a gene. DNA of the CDR3: TGTGCCTGGAGTGTAGACAGGGGGTACTATGGCTACACCTTC. Translating gives CAWSVDRGYYGYTF.

This clone was seen a few times. The rearrangement links TRBV19 to TRBJ1-4; 9 bases align to TRBD1. The length of the CDR3 is 14 residues. Germline CDR1 reads LNHDA; CDR2 reads SQIVND (reference sequence). The trim removed 6 bases at V and 8 bases at J, leaving 7 bases unmatched. Here the CDR3 reads CASSKQGAREKLFF. DNA for the CDR3: TGTGCCAGTAGCAAACAGGGGGCGAGGGAAAAACTGTTTTTT.

This clone has more than one count but fewer than ten. The genes are TRBV18 and TRBJ2-5; perhaps TRBD2 as D (5 bases). CDR3 size: 15 residues. The V gene's germline CDR1 is KGHSH and CDR2 LQKENI. V was pared by 3 bases and J by 0 bases, with 11 bases between. This CDR3 reads CASSPAGRDQETQYF. CDR3 DNA: TGTGCCAGCTCACCGGCCGGGCGGGACCAAGAGACCCAGTACTTC. Combining the CDR3 with reference TRBV18 and TRBJ2-5 gives the whole variable domain NAGVMQNPRHLVRRRGQEARLRCSPMKGHSHVYWYRQLPEEGLKFMVYLQKENIIDESGMPKERFSAEFPKEGPSILRIQQVVRGDSAAYFCASSPAGRDQETQYFGPGTRLLVL.